This T cell receptor (beta chain) was identified in a study of naive CD8 T cells in extremely preterm neonates. The sample holds sorted live naive CD8+ CD45RA+CCR7+ T cells. There are 12 residues in the CDR3. The germline CDR1 and CDR2 sequences are SQVTM and ANQGSEA. Trimming left V 0 bases short and J 0 bases short, with 3 bases between. Method: immunoSEQ multiplex PCR; TCRdb's copy keeps in-frame clones and lacks some. The sample has approximately 6,000 clones; just under 98% are singletons. The specimen was naive CD8+ T cells from blood. This chain joins TRBV29-1 and TRBJ2-7; no reliable D call. This sequence was found in a human donor in good health. In DNA, the CDR3 is TGCAGCGTTGAAGACAGCTCCTACGAGCAGTACTTC. Translated: CSVEDSSYEQYF.